Here is one T cell receptor beta chain with its context. This clonotype was counted only a few times. The target of this receptor is not known. No clone much larger than this one lies a single base away; base qualities are absent. Per the publication, the treatment or condition label means: live attenuated yellow fever vaccine strain. PBMCs were isolated from peripheral blood using a standard Ficoll-Paque protocol. CD4 and CD8 T-cell fractions were isolated with Dynabeads CD4 and CD8 positive selection kits. TriZol was used to extract RNA from bulk PBMCs, CD4 and CD8 fractions, and dextramer-positive and dextramer-negative fractions. These data belong to a study of T cells after yellow fever vaccination (dated by TCRdb to about 2019). Background on the whole study: Libraries from fractions with low cell numbers were prepared with the SMART-Seq v4 Ultra Low Input RNA kit. Blood samples were taken at several timepoints before and after primary and secondary immunization, and bulk PBMC replicates and cell subsets were isolated. The cohort comprised two healthy male donors, one aged 18 to 29 and one aged 30 to 39 years. To track T-cell clones before and after primary and booster YFV17D yellow fever vaccination, bulk TCR alpha and beta repertoires were sequenced longitudinally. On the study overall, not on this receptor specifically: Because only two donors were included in the study, the extent to which the findings can be generalized is limited. Most clones expanded after primary vaccination were re-detected after the booster (almost 98% of CD4 and roughly 87% of CD8), suggesting broad memory maintenance. Compared with the primary T-cell response, the secondary T-cell response was weaker but faster, peaking on day 5 rather than day 15. FACS-sorted repertoires could contain abundant contaminating clonotypes from the bulk population, so computational filtering was required. A small share of clonotypes occurred in both CD4 and CD8 compartments, likely arising from convergent recombination.

The sequencing machine was an Illumina NovaSeq 6000. TCR cDNA was made using 5'RACE template switching, a step that added a universal primer site and unique molecular identifiers. Priming of cDNA synthesis was performed from both the TCR alpha and TCR beta constant segments. Libraries were amplified in two PCR steps, with sample barcodes and sequencing adapters added in the second step. Sequencing of the libraries was done on either Illumina HiSeq 2500 (2x100 bp) or NovaSeq (2x150 bp). Under the source paper's analysis protocol: Demultiplexing of reads and collapsing into UMI consensus sequences were performed with MIGEC, and V(D)J alignment was carried out with MiXCR. Clonotypes responding to the vaccine were identified with edgeR on replicate PBMC samples, with the criteria of FDR below 0.01 and a log2 fold change above 5 up to day 15. Bulk clonotypes were assigned CD4 or CD8 identity according to which sequenced CD4 or CD8 repertoire held them at higher abundance. TCRdb reprocessed the public reads (quality trimming at Q25 with fastp, clone calling with MiXCR) and kept in-frame beta chains. Each record represents a unique CDR3 protein, reported with the most common genes and DNA among its rows. For this entry, the V and J calls and clone size follow TCRdb and not the study's own pipeline. Recorded for this sample are some 300,000 distinct CDR3 sequences; less than 9.5% of them occurred a single time. About 3.5% of the sample lies in the top ten.

This TCR derives from a man aged 18 to 29 who received the YFV17D yellow fever vaccine. The starting material was CD4+ T cells sorted from PBMCs, obtained 5 days after the yellow fever booster vaccination.

DNA sequence: TGTGCCAGCGGCGGGGCCAACGATCAGCCCCAGCATTTT. Translated, this is CASGGANDQPQHF. This chain joins TRBV7-6 to TRBJ1-5; TRBD1 could be the D gene, as 5 bases match. The CDR3 goes from the cysteine to the phenylalanine over 13 residues. CDR3 DNA is the only sequence kept; it has 39 bases, read in frame from the first base. Via the germline V gene, CDR1 is SGHVS and CDR2 FNYEAQ. V drops 8 bases and J drops 5 bases, leaving 13 bases in between. Outside the CDR3, residues come from the reference TRBV7-6 and TRBJ1-5 proteins, so the full variable domain is: GAGVSQSPRYKVTKRGQDVALRCDPISGHVSLYWYRQALGQGPEFLTYFNYEAQQDKSGLPNDRFSAERPEGSISTLTIQRTEQRDSAMYRCASGGANDQPQHFGDGTRLSIL.